Listed below are T cell receptor beta chains from one sample, sequenced in a study of radiotherapy plus CTLA-4 blockade in lung cancer. Measured with immunoSEQ multiplex PCR; TCRdb has only the in-frame clones, and not every one. The table has 89,000 or so clones, about 81% seen once. The material sequenced was peripheral blood, taken from a patient treated with radiotherapy plus ipilimumab. The receptor set was obtained from a human donor with non-small cell lung cancer who had a partial response to radiotherapy plus ipilimumab. The CDR3 runs from the conserved cysteine through the conserved F or W. The order of the fields is D gene, J gene, V gene, clone size, CDR3 protein, CDR3 DNA. D genes are given only for firm matches. Clone size, where shown, is once, few, many, or a class for clones that have expanded.

d_gene: .; j_gene: TRBJ2-7; v_gene: TRBV6-5; abundance: once; CDR3aa: CASSLRGGPSYEQYF; CDR3nt: TGTGCCAGCAGTTTGAGAGGAGGGCCCTCCTACGAGCAGTACTTC
d_gene: .; j_gene: TRBJ1-1; v_gene: TRBV7-8; abundance: .; CDR3aa: CASSINSGYMNTEAFF; CDR3nt: TGTGCCAGCAGCATTAATTCAGGGTATATGAACACTGAAGCTTTCTTT
d_gene: .; j_gene: TRBJ2-7; v_gene: TRBV5-1; abundance: .; CDR3aa: CASSSLLSYEQYF; CDR3nt: TGCGCCAGCAGCTCTCTGCTATCCTACGAGCAGTACTTC
d_gene: TRBD2; j_gene: TRBJ2-5; v_gene: TRBV11-2; abundance: .; CDR3aa: CASSPRTSGREETQYF; CDR3nt: TGTGCCAGCAGCCCACGGACTAGCGGGAGGGAAGAGACCCAGTACTTC
d_gene: .; j_gene: TRBJ1-1; v_gene: TRBV7-8; abundance: .; CDR3aa: CASSLLGDTEAFF; CDR3nt: TGTGCCAGCAGCTTACTAGGGGACACTGAAGCTTTCTTT
d_gene: .; j_gene: TRBJ2-5; v_gene: TRBV12-1; abundance: .; CDR3aa: CASSCRDRQNQETQYF; CDR3nt: TGTGCCAGCAGCTGCCGGGACAGGCAGAACCAAGAGACCCAGTACTTC
d_gene: .; j_gene: TRBJ2-3; v_gene: TRBV28; abundance: .; CDR3aa: CASSRWTSGVQYF; CDR3nt: TGTGCCAGCAGCCGATGGACCTCCGGGGTGCAGTATTTT
d_gene: .; j_gene: TRBJ1-5; v_gene: TRBV4-1; abundance: .; CDR3aa: CASSQDRGQPQHF; CDR3nt: TGCGCCAGCAGCCAAGATCGGGGTCAGCCCCAGCATTTT
d_gene: .; j_gene: TRBJ2-6; v_gene: TRBV5-4; abundance: few; CDR3aa: CASSFDSSGANVLTF; CDR3nt: TGTGCCAGCAGCTTTGACAGCTCTGGGGCCAACGTCCTGACTTTC
d_gene: .; j_gene: TRBJ2-7; v_gene: TRBV28; abundance: .; CDR3aa: CASTPMTETYEQYF; CDR3nt: TGTGCCAGCACCCCGATGACTGAAACCTACGAGCAGTACTTC
d_gene: .; j_gene: TRBJ1-4; v_gene: TRBV28; abundance: .; CDR3aa: CASTPPGPSEKLFF; CDR3nt: TGTGCCAGCACCCCCCCAGGCCCGTCGGAAAAACTGTTTTTT